This T cell receptor (beta chain) was captured in a study of T cells after yellow fever vaccination. The study's findings and limits: From the bulk population, abundant clonotypes could contaminate and appear within FACS-sorted repertoires. Once the booster was given, most primary-vaccination clones reappeared, at around 96% for CD4 and more than 85% for CD8. Secondary responses were weaker yet peaked faster, day 5 versus 15.

Template switching by 5'RACE produced TCR cDNA, adding a universal primer site and UMIs. TCRdb called the 5' RACE reads again in MiXCR, with one record for every CDR3 protein. Found here are roughly 330,000 distinct CDR3 sequences, approximately 3.9% of them singletons; the top ten hold 20% to 25%. A word on this clonotype: Its specificity is not known.

Germline loops: CDR1 SGHRS, CDR2 YFSETQ. This CDR3 contains 11 residues. The V end was cut by 4 bases, the J end by 8 bases, with 9 bases between. V is TRBV5-1 and J is TRBJ1-2, with D uncertain. The TCR comes from a man aged 18 to 30 who received the YFV17D yellow fever vaccine. Sample: PBMCs, taken 5 days after the yellow fever booster vaccination. The CDR3 bases are TGCGCCAGCAGCGACCTCGGCGGCTACACCTTC. Residues: CASSDLGGYTF.